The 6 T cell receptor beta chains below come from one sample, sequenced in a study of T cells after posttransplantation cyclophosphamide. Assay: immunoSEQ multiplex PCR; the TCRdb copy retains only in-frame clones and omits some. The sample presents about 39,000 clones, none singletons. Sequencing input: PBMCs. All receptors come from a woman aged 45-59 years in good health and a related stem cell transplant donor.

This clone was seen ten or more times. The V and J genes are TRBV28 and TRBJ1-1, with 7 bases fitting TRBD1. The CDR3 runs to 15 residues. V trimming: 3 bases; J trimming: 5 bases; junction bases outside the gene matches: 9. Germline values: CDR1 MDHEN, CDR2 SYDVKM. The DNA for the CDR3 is TGTGCCAGCAGTTTGTTAGGGGGCGCGAGGACTGAAGCTTTCTTT. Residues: CASSLLGGARTEAFF.

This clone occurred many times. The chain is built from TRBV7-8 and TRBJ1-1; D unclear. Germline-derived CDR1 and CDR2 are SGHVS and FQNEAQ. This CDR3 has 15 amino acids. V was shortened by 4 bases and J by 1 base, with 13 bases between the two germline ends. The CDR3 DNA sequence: TGTGCCAGCAGCTCCAGACGACTGTCGAACACTGAAGCTTTCTTT. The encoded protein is CASSSRRLSNTEAFF.

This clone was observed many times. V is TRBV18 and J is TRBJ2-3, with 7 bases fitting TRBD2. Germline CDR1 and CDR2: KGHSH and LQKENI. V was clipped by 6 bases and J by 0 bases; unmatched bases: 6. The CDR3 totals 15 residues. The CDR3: CASSLGGDSTDTQYF. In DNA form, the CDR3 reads TGTGCCAGCTCCCTTGGGGGGGACAGCACAGATACGCAGTATTTT.

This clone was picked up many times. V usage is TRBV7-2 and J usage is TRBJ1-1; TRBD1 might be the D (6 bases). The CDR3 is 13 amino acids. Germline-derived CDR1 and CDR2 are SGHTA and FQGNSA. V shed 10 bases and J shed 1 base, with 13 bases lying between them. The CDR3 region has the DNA TGTGCCATTTTTAGGGGGGGGAACACTGAAGCTTTCTTT. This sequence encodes CAIFRGGNTEAFF.

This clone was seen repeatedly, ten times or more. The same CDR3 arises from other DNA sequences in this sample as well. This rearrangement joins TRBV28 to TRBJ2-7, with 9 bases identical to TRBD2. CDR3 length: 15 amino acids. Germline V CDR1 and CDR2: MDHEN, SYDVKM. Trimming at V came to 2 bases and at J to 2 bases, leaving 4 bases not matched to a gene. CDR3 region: CASSLAAGGTYEQYF. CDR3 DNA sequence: TGTGCCAGCAGTTTAGCAGCGGGAGGTACCTACGAGCAGTACTTC.

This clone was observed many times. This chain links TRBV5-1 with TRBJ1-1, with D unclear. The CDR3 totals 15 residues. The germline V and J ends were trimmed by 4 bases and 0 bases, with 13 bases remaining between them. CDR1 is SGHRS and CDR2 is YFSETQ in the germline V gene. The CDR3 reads CASSPLEGLNTEAFF. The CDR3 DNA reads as TGCGCCAGCAGCCCTCTGGAGGGTTTGAACACTGAAGCTTTCTTT.